This TCR beta chain was identified during a study of T cells and Merkel cell carcinoma outcomes. Clones were sequenced by immunoSEQ multiplex PCR, and TCRdb holds only the in-frame ones, with some missing. The sample carries roughly 6,000 clones, around 77% recorded once. Per the germline V gene, CDR1 is MDHEN and CDR2 is SYDVKM. The CDR3 extends over 15 amino acids. Concerning this clone itself: One end of the junction fails to match germline, which may point to a read error.

The rearrangement uses TRBV28 and TRBJ1-2, with 8 bases matching TRBD1. The sample consisted of tumor tissue from Merkel cell carcinoma. This TCR was sampled from a human donor with Merkel cell carcinoma. This chain's CDR3 is CASSRPGQGNYGYTF. For the CDR3, the DNA is TGTGCCAGCAGTAGACCAGGACAGGGTAACTATGGTTACACCTTC.